This TCR beta chain came from a study of cytomegalovirus exposure and HLA in healthy donors. Per the germline V gene, CDR1 is MGHDK and CDR2 is SYGVNS. Deletions cut 6 bases from V and 0 bases from J, with 11 bases between. CDR3 length equals 14 residues. PCR amplification relied on 60 Vbeta primers (plus 13 Jbeta primers). Libraries were prepared by immunoSEQ multiplex PCR; TCRdb keeps only in-frame clonotypes and omits some of them. This sample has about 130,000 clones; over 65% occur once, and the top ten carry 1.2%. The TCR sequence derives from a man aged 45-60 years in good health and CMV-seronegative. This chain connects TRBV25-1 to TRBJ1-2; TRBD1 might be the D (6 bases). Sequences were obtained from PBMCs. CDR3 DNA: TGTGCCAGCAGAGCGACAGGAGCTAACTATGGCTACACCTTC. It specifies CASRATGANYGYTF.